The 17 T cell receptor beta chains below were found in one sample sequenced in a study of siplizumab effects on memory and regulatory T cells. Data came from immunoSEQ multiplex PCR; TCRdb stores just in-frame clones and leaves some out. This sample yields approximately 75,000 clones, of which roughly 93% are seen a single time; 4.5% to 6.5% belongs to the top ten. The sample taken for sequencing was CD8+ T cells sorted from blood. All receptors derive from a human donor in good health.

The rearrangement links TRBV7-9 to TRBJ2-3, with 10 bases lining up with TRBD1. The CDR3 extends over 15 amino acids. Looked up from germline, CDR1 is SEHNR and CDR2 is FQNEAQ (reference sequence). The junction had 5 bases not matched to a gene; V was cut back by 6 bases and J by 2 bases. For the CDR3, the DNA is TGTGCCAGCAGTTGGGGACAGGGGCACACAGATACGCAGTATTTT. Translating gives CASSWGQGHTDTQYF.

In this sample, this clone turned up once. V usage is TRBV7-2 and J usage is TRBJ2-7, with a tentative D call TRBD2 (5 bases). The germline gives CDR1 SGHTA, CDR2 FQGNSA. V lost 1 base to trimming and J lost 5 bases, with 12 bases between them. The CDR3 loop spans 14 amino acids. This chain's CDR3 is CASSLVLASDEQYF. The CDR3 DNA reads as TGTGCCAGCAGCTTAGTCCTAGCAAGCGACGAGCAGTACTTC.

The chain joins TRBV9 to TRBJ2-7, with D possibly being TRBD1 or TRBD2 (6 bases each). The CDR3 contains 14 residues. Trimming cost V 2 bases and J 1 base, with 10 bases left between them. Germline V gene data show CDR1 as SGDLS and CDR2 as YYNGEE. CDR3 sequence (DNA): TGTGCCAGCAGCGTGGGGGGCGTTTCCTACGAGCAGTACTTC. Its protein is CASSVGGVSYEQYF.

The rearrangement joins TRBV7-3 to TRBJ2-3; maybe TRBD2 (5 bases). Trimming shortened V by 5 bases and J by 0 bases, and 12 bases separated the two germline ends. The CDR3 has 15 residues. Germline values: CDR1 SGHTA, CDR2 FQGTGA. CDR3 nucleotide sequence: TGTGCCAGCAGCCGAGGGTATGGGAGCACAGATACGCAGTATTTT. Residues: CASSRGYGSTDTQYF.

The rearrangement joins TRBV4-3 to TRBJ1-2; D unclear. With 4 bases removed from V and 1 base from J, the gap between germline ends came to 13 bases. The V gene's germline CDR1 is LGHNA and CDR2 YSLEER. The CDR3 is 15 amino acids. CDR3 bases: TGCGCCAGCAGCCCCACTCGAGCAGATAACTATGGCTACACCTTC. As protein: CASSPTRADNYGYTF.

V is TRBV11-2 and J is TRBJ2-2; the match to TRBD1 covers 10 bases. The J segment lost 7 bases and the V segment lost 5 bases, leaving 4 bases of the junction unmatched. The V gene's germline CDR1 is SGHAT and CDR2 FQNNGV. The CDR3 totals 14 residues. CDR3 protein: CASSLGQGNGELFF. The CDR3 DNA reads TGTGCCAGCAGCCTGGGACAGGGGAACGGGGAGCTGTTTTTT.

This chain connects TRBV27 to TRBJ1-2, with TRBD1 matching 7 bases. CDR3 size: 14 residues. Germline CDR1 is MNHEY and CDR2 is SMNVEV (reference sequence). J lost 8 bases, V lost 3 bases, and 9 bases had no gene match. The CDR3 loop reads CASSFGRGSGGYTF. The CDR3, as DNA: TGTGCCAGCAGTTTTGGCAGGGGGTCTGGGGGCTACACCTTC.

This chain connects TRBV4-1 to TRBJ2-1, with D uncertain. The germline CDR1 and CDR2 sequences are MGHRA and YSYEKL. This CDR3 is built from 14 residues. Trimming stripped 0 bases from V and 5 bases from J, with 8 bases between. The DNA of the CDR3 is TGCGCCAGCAGCCAAGAACCGTTAGACAATGAGCAGTTCTTC. It codes for CASSQEPLDNEQFF.

The chain joins TRBV7-3 to TRBJ2-3; no firm D call. V dropped 5 bases and J dropped 2 bases, with 20 bases sitting between them. CDR3 length equals 17 residues. Per the germline V gene, CDR1 is SGHTA and CDR2 is FQGTGA. In DNA form, the CDR3 reads TGTGCCAGCAGCAATATGGGTCAGGCGTACGACACAGATACGCAGTATTTT. Translation: CASSNMGQAYDTDTQYF.

This sequence joins TRBV7-3 and TRBJ2-3; weak D call: TRBD2 (6 bases). Germline CDR1 and CDR2: SGHTA and FQGTGA. There are 13 residues in the CDR3. The V gene lost 5 bases and the J gene lost 1 base, with 7 bases spanning the gap. In DNA form, the CDR3 reads TGTGCCAGCAGCGGCGGGGGCACAGATACGCAGTATTTT. Encoded protein: CASSGGGTDTQYF.

This chain links TRBV27 with TRBJ2-7; perhaps TRBD2 as D (6 bases). The germline V gene has CDR1 MNHEY and CDR2 SMNVEV (reference sequence). The CDR3 totals 15 residues. V lost 4 bases and J 7 bases, leaving 20 bases between the germline ends. The CDR3 bases are TGTGCCAGCAGTTCCCCCGGGACTCCCGTGGGGGAGCAGTACTTC. Amino acids: CASSSPGTPVGEQYF.

The chain has TRBV5-1 and TRBJ2-5; D is uncertain. The germline gives CDR1 SGHRS, CDR2 YFSETQ. Deletions cut 0 bases from V and 1 base from J, with 13 bases between. CDR3 length: 16 amino acids. The CDR3 sequence: CASSLGTGDLQETQYF. CDR3 nucleotides: TGCGCCAGCAGCTTGGGGACGGGCGACCTCCAAGAGACCCAGTACTTC.

This chain uses TRBV6-4 with TRBJ2-3, with 7 positions matching TRBD1. V lost 8 bases and J lost 0; bases outside the gene matches: 5. The CDR3 consists of 14 residues. Germline V gene lookup returns CDR1 MRHNA and CDR2 SNTAGT. This chain's CDR3 is CASSGQASTDTQYF. The CDR3 DNA reads TGTGCCAGCTCCGGACAGGCTAGCACAGATACGCAGTATTTT.

The chain joins TRBV28 to TRBJ1-2; D is perhaps TRBD1 (5 bases). The V end lost 2 bases, the J end lost 5 bases, and 9 bases lay between the germline ends. CDR3 length: 13 amino acids. Germline V gives CDR1 MDHEN, CDR2 SYDVKM. The CDR3 here is CASSLGRVYGYTF. The CDR3, as DNA: TGTGCCAGCAGTTTAGGCAGGGTATATGGCTACACCTTC.

The chain links TRBV5-8 to TRBJ1-2, with D unresolved. Germline V lookup: CDR1 SGHTS, CDR2 YDEGEE. V lost 10 bases and J lost 5, with 12 bases in between. This CDR3 is 11 amino acids long. The CDR3 DNA is TGTGCCGGGCCAGGCCTGTATGGCTACACCTTC. It specifies CAGPGLYGYTF.

The rearrangement uses TRBV5-5 and TRBJ1-2, with D perhaps matching TRBD1 (5 bases). The CDR3 loop spans 13 amino acids. CDR1 is SGHKS, CDR2 YYEKEE, per germline (reference sequence). Between the trimmed V and J ends, which lost 0 bases and 8 bases, there was a span of 11 bases. CDR3 bases: TGTGCCAGCAGCTTGGGCTTGGGGGGAGGCTACACCTTC. This translates into CASSLGLGGGYTF.

The CDR3 nucleotides read TGCAGTTCGGACCCGTCGGGCTACACCTTC. Residues: CSSDPSGYTF. The chain couples TRBV20-1 to TRBJ1-2; D is ambiguous. The CDR3 has 10 amino acids. CDR1 is DFQATT, CDR2 SNEGSKA, per germline (reference sequence). V was cut by 8 bases and J by 8 bases, with 12 bases left in between.